The 25 T cell receptor beta chains below all came from one sample that was sequenced in a study of T cells after yellow fever vaccination. TCRdb passed the 5' RACE reads through MiXCR, listing each CDR3 protein once. The sample has 500,000 to 700,000 distinct CDR3 sequences; about a fifth are singletons. Sequenced material: PBMCs, taken 15 days after the yellow fever booster vaccination. The receptor source for this set is a man younger than 45 who received the YFV17D yellow fever vaccine.

The rearrangement uses TRBV20-1 and TRBJ2-7; TRBD1 aligns across 9 bases. The CDR3 is 12 residues long. Germline assignment: CDR1 DFQATT and CDR2 SNEGSKA (reference sequence). V gave up 4 bases and J gave up 5 bases; unmatched junction bases: 3. This CDR3 reads CSAKRQGDEQYF. For the CDR3, the DNA is TGCAGTGCTAAACGACAGGGGGACGAGCAGTACTTC.

The gene calls are TRBV27 and TRBJ2-5; 7 bases map to TRBD2. J was trimmed by 0 bases and V by 6 bases; bases with no gene match: 4. The CDR3 is made up of 14 amino acids. Germline-derived CDR1 and CDR2 are MNHEY and SMNVEV (reference sequence). CDR3: CASRRGTNQETQYF. CDR3 coding DNA: TGTGCCAGCAGGAGAGGGACTAACCAAGAGACCCAGTACTTC.

The chain is built from TRBV18 and TRBJ2-3, with 7 bases that match TRBD2. Germline assignment: CDR1 KGHSH and CDR2 LQKENI. This CDR3 has 16 residues. V trimming: 2 bases; J trimming: 1 base; junction bases outside the gene matches: 6. CDR3 coding DNA: TGTGCCAGCTCACCAACGGGGCTAGCGGGCACAGATACGCAGTATTTT. This encodes CASSPTGLAGTDTQYF.

Only one count was recorded for this clonotype. The gene calls are TRBV20-1 and TRBJ2-7, with 12 bases fitting TRBD2. Per germline, CDR1 DFQATT and CDR2 SNEGSKA (reference sequence). The CDR3 has 14 amino acids. V lost 6 bases and J lost 3; bases outside the gene matches: 6. CDR3 sequence: CSASTSGSVYEQYF. CDR3 nucleotide sequence: TGCAGTGCCTCGACTAGCGGGAGTGTCTACGAGCAGTACTTC.

Only a few counts were recorded for this clonotype. The V and J genes are TRBV20-1 and TRBJ2-7; 10 positions match TRBD2. This CDR3 has 14 amino acids. V dropped 0 bases and J dropped 4; count of bases not matched to a gene: 3. Looked up from germline, CDR1 is DFQATT and CDR2 is SNEGSKA (reference sequence). CDR3 in DNA: TGCAGTGCTAGAGATCAGACTAGCGGGTACGAGCAGTACTTC. Residues: CSARDQTSGYEQYF.

The J gene is TRBJ2-7, the V gene TRBV29-1; 9 bases match TRBD1. V gave up 4 bases and J gave up 5 bases; unmatched junction bases: 12. Germline loops: CDR1 SQVTM, CDR2 ANQGSEA. The CDR3 runs to 15 residues. The CDR3 is CSVGGETGGVDEQYF. The CDR3 DNA reads TGCAGCGTTGGGGGTGAGACAGGGGGAGTAGACGAGCAGTACTTC.

This clonotype occurred a few times. For the CDR3, the DNA is TGCAGCGCTTGGGGCGTATCCTACACCGGGGAGCTGTTTTTT. It yields the protein CSAWGVSYTGELFF. V usage is TRBV29-1 and J usage is TRBJ2-2; a possible D gene is TRBD1 (5 bases). The CDR3 has 14 residues. Between the trimmed V and J ends, which lost 7 bases and 3 bases, there was a span of 15 bases. Germline loops: CDR1 SQVTM, CDR2 ANQGSEA.

The V call is TRBV18, the J call TRBJ2-2; 9 positions agree with TRBD2. With V trimmed by 4 bases and J by 4 bases, 13 bases remained unmatched. The CDR3 has 18 residues. Germline-derived CDR1 and CDR2 are KGHSH and LQKENI. CDR3 nucleotides: TGTGCCAGCTCACTCCCGGGAGCGGGAGGACCCTCCACCGGGGAGCTGTTTTTT. The encoded protein is CASSLPGAGGPSTGELFF.

This clonotype was picked up many times. J is TRBJ2-5 and V is TRBV6-1; D remains ambiguous. Trimming took 6 bases from V and 1 from J, leaving 9 bases between them. Germline CDR1 and CDR2: MNHNS and SASEGT. The CDR3 loop spans 13 amino acids. The CDR3 protein is CASRRLPQETQYF. CDR3 nucleotides: TGTGCCAGCAGAAGACTCCCCCAAGAGACCCAGTACTTC.

This clonotype was counted once. This chain's CDR3 is CATSDTMTGRTSYEQYF. The CDR3 DNA follows: TGTGCCACCAGTGACACTATGACCGGACGGACTTCCTACGAGCAGTACTTC. This chain joins TRBV24-1 and TRBJ2-7; possible D gene TRBD2, 5 bases. Per the germline V gene, CDR1 is KGHDR and CDR2 is SFDVKD. The CDR3 contains 17 residues. V lost 4 bases and J 1 base, leaving 19 bases between the germline ends.

This clonotype showed up just a few times. This chain uses TRBV18 with TRBJ2-7; D may be TRBD1 (6 bases). CDR1 is KGHSH and CDR2 is LQKENI in the germline V gene. V was clipped by 7 bases and J by 1 base, with 14 bases between them. This CDR3 spans 14 amino acids. The CDR3 nucleotides read TGTGCCAGCTTGGACAGAGCCACTTCCTACGAGCAGTACTTC. Encoded protein: CASLDRATSYEQYF.

The sample holds a few counts of this clonotype. The chain links TRBV7-8 to TRBJ2-3; D possibly corresponds to TRBD1 (6 bases). Trimming took off 4 bases at V and 4 bases at J, with 9 bases between the two ends. This CDR3 contains 13 residues. CDR1 SGHVS and CDR2 FQNEAQ come from the germline V gene. The CDR3 is CASSSDSSDTQYF. In DNA, the CDR3 is TGTGCCAGCAGCTCGGACAGCTCAGATACGCAGTATTTT.

The rearrangement joins TRBV7-2 to TRBJ2-2; tentatively, D is TRBD1 (5 bases). V gave up 6 bases and J gave up 7 bases, with 12 bases separating them. CDR1 and CDR2 (germline): SGHTA, FQGNSA. This CDR3 comprises 13 residues. The CDR3 DNA sequence: TGTGCCAGCAGATCTAGACAGAACGGGGAGCTGTTTTTT. It translates to CASRSRQNGELFF.

The chain is built from TRBV7-9 and TRBJ2-3, with D hard to call. Per the germline V gene, CDR1 is SEHNR and CDR2 is FQNEAQ (reference sequence). V was pared by 2 bases and J by 6 bases, with 15 bases between. The CDR3 sequence is 15 residues long. The CDR3 bases are TGTGCCAGCAGCTTAAATTTATTCGGTTTGGATACGCAGTATTTT. Translation: CASSLNLFGLDTQYF.

This clonotype turned up a few times. The chain combines TRBV30 with TRBJ2-1, with a weak D call TRBD2 (6 bases). V lost 2 bases and J lost 4, with 9 bases in between. This CDR3 region has 13 residues. In germline, CDR1 is GTSNPN, CDR2 SVGIG (reference sequence). The CDR3 region has the DNA TGTGCCTGGAGTTTAGCGGTATACAATGAGCAGTTCTTC. Its translation is CAWSLAVYNEQFF.

This clonotype was counted between two and nine times. This chain links TRBV7-2 with TRBJ2-3; D not certain. The CDR3 loop spans 14 amino acids. CDR1 is SGHTA and CDR2 is FQGNSA in the germline V gene. The V end lost 1 base, the J end lost 2 bases, and 7 bases lay between the germline ends. CDR3 residues: CASSLGLTTDTQYF. The CDR3 region has the DNA TGTGCCAGCAGCTTAGGCCTAACCACAGATACGCAGTATTTT.

The chain employs TRBV29-1 and TRBJ1-2; 8 nucleotides match TRBD1. The V segment lost 5 bases and the J segment 4 bases; nucleotides outside the gene matches: 3. The germline V gene has CDR1 SQVTM and CDR2 ANQGSEA. This CDR3 region has 12 residues. Here the CDR3 reads CSVTGTGYGYTF. The CDR3 DNA reads as TGCAGCGTTACTGGGACAGGCTATGGCTACACCTTC. Together with reference TRBV29-1 and TRBJ1-2, the CDR3 gives the full variable domain: SAVISQKPSRDICQRGTSLTIQCQVDSQVTMMFWYRQQPGQSLTLIATANQGSEATYESGFVIDKFPISRPNLTFSTLTVSNMSPEDSSIYLCSVTGTGYGYTFGSGTRLTVV.

CDR3 nucleotides: TGTGCCAGCTCGAAGCGGGGGGTCACAGATACGCAGTATTTT. Translation gives CASSKRGVTDTQYF. V usage is TRBV18 and J usage is TRBJ2-3; TRBD2 matches 9 bases. Germline V gives CDR1 KGHSH, CDR2 LQKENI. With V trimmed by 6 bases and J by 2 bases, 3 bases remained unmatched. The CDR3 length is 14 residues. Using reference TRBV18 and TRBJ2-3 for the parts outside the CDR3, the full variable domain is NAGVMQNPRHLVRRRGQEARLRCSPMKGHSHVYWYRQLPEEGLKFMVYLQKENIIDESGMPKERFSAEFPKEGPSILRIQQVVRGDSAAYFCASSKRGVTDTQYFGPGTRLTVL.

The CDR3 protein is CSASGDRVYGYTF. Written as DNA, the CDR3 is TGCAGTGCTAGCGGAGACAGGGTATATGGCTACACCTTC. The chain combines TRBV20-1 with TRBJ1-2, with 7 positions matching TRBD1. The germline V gene encodes CDR1 DFQATT and CDR2 SNEGSKA (reference sequence). The CDR3 length is 13 residues. V lost 3 bases, J lost 5 bases, and 6 bases stayed unmatched.

V is TRBV6-5 and J is TRBJ2-7, with TRBD1 matching 8 bases. This CDR3 is built from 14 residues. Germline CDR1 MNHEY, CDR2 SVGAGI. V dropped 2 bases and J dropped 5; count of bases not matched to a gene: 5. For the CDR3, the DNA is TGTGCCAGCAGTTACACAGGGGGAGCCCACGAGCAGTACTTC. Its protein is CASSYTGGAHEQYF.

This clonotype was seen only a few times. The CDR3 sequence: CAWSGPATDTQYF. Here the CDR3 DNA reads TGTGCCTGGAGTGGGCCAGCCACAGATACGCAGTATTTT. The chain recombines TRBV30 with TRBJ2-3; D gene ambiguous. V lost 1 base, J lost 2 bases, and 7 bases lay in between. This CDR3 is built from 13 residues. CDR1 is GTSNPN, CDR2 SVGIG, per germline (reference sequence).

The CDR3 DNA is TGTGCCAGCACCCTAGCGGGAGTTGGCACAGATACGCAGTATTTT. This sequence encodes CASTLAGVGTDTQYF. This rearrangement joins TRBV7-2 to TRBJ2-3, with 10 bases identical to TRBD2. The trim removed 7 bases at V and 1 base at J, leaving 5 bases unmatched. This CDR3 has 15 residues. CDR1 and CDR2 (germline): SGHTA, FQGNSA. Together with reference TRBV7-2 and TRBJ2-3, the CDR3 gives the full variable domain: GAGVSQSPSNKVTEKGKDVELRCDPISGHTALYWYRQSLGQGLEFLIYFQGNSAPDKSGLPSDRFSAERTGGSVSTLTIQRTQQEDSAVYLCASTLAGVGTDTQYFGPGTRLTVL.

The rearrangement links TRBV20-1 to TRBJ2-5; D might be TRBD2 (5 bases). CDR1 and CDR2 (germline): DFQATT, SNEGSKA (reference sequence). CDR3 length: 13 amino acids. V gave up 0 bases and J gave up 6 bases, with 11 bases separating them. The CDR3 region is CSARDMYGKTQYF. The DNA of the CDR3 is TGCAGTGCTAGAGACATGTACGGGAAGACCCAGTACTTC.

In this sample, this clonotype turned up a few times. The gene calls are TRBV20-1 and TRBJ2-2; TRBD2 matches at 7 bases. This CDR3 region has 15 residues. Germline CDR1 is DFQATT and CDR2 is SNEGSKA (reference sequence). V lost 4 bases, J lost 7 bases, and 12 bases stayed unmatched. CDR3 amino acids: CSANRLGGFGGELFF. The CDR3 DNA reads as TGCAGTGCTAATCGTCTGGGAGGGTTCGGCGGGGAGCTGTTTTTT.

This clonotype was found a few times. The gene calls are TRBV24-1 and TRBJ2-5; 8 bases agree with TRBD2. The CDR3 spans 14 residues. V lost 1 base to trimming and J lost 3 bases; unmatched junction nucleotides: 0. CDR1 and CDR2 (germline): KGHDR, SFDVKD. This CDR3 reads CATSDLAGEETQYF. The CDR3, as DNA: TGTGCCACCAGTGATTTAGCGGGAGAAGAGACCCAGTACTTC.